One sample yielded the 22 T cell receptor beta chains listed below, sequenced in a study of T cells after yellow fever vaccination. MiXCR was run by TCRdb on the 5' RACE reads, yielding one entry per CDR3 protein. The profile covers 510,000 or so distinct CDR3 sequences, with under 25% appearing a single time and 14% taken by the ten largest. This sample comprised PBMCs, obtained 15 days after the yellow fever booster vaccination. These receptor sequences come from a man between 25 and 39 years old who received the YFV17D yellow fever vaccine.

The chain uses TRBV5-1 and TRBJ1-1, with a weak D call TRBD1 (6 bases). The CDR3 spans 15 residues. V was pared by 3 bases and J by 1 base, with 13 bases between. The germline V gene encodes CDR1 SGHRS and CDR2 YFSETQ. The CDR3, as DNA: TGCGCCAGCAGCTCTTTACAGGGACGGAACACTGAAGCTTTCTTT. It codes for CASSSLQGRNTEAFF.

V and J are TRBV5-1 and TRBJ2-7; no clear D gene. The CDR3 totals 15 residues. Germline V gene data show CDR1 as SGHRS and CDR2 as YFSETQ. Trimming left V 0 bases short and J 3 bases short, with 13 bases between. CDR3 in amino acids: CASSLDGKRLYEQYF. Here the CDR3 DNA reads TGCGCCAGCAGCTTGGATGGGAAGAGGCTCTACGAGCAGTACTTC.

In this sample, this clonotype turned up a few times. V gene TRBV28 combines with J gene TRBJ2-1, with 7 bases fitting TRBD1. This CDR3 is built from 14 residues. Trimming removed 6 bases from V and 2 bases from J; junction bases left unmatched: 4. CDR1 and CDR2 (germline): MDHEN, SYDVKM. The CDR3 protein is CASSPGQTYNEQFF. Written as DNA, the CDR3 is TGTGCCAGCAGCCCGGGACAGACCTACAATGAGCAGTTCTTC.

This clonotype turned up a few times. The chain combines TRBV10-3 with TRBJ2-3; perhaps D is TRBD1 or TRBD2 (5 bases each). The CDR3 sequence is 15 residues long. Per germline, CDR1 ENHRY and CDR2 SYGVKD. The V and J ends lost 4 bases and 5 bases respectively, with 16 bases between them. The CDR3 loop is CAISAARGDGDTQYF. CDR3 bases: TGTGCCATCAGTGCGGCCAGAGGGGACGGAGATACGCAGTATTTT.

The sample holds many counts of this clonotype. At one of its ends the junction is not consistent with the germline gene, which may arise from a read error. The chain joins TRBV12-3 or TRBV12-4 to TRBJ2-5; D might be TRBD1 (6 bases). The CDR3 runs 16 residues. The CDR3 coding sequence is TGTGCCAGCAGCTTAGGGTTACAGGGAGCGGCGGAGACCCAGTACTTC. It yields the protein CASSLGLQGAAETQYF.

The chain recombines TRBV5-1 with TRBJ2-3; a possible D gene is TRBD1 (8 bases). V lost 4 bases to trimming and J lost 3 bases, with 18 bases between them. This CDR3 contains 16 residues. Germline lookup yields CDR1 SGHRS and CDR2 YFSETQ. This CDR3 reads CASSVGGTGLTDTQYF. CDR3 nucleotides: TGCGCCAGCAGCGTCGGGGGGACAGGTCTAACAGATACGCAGTATTTT. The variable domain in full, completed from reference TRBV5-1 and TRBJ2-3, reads KAGVTQTPRYLIKTRGQQVTLSCSPISGHRSVSWYQQTPGQGLQFLFEYFSETQRNKGNFPGRFSGRQFSNSRSEMNVSTLELGDSALYLCASSVGGTGLTDTQYFGPGTRLTVL.

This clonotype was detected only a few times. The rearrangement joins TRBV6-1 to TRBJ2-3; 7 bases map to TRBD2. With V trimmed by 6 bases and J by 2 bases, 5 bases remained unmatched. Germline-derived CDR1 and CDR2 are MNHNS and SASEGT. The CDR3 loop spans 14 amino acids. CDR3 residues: CASRAGATTDTQYF. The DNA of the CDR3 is TGTGCCAGCAGGGCGGGAGCTACCACAGATACGCAGTATTTT.

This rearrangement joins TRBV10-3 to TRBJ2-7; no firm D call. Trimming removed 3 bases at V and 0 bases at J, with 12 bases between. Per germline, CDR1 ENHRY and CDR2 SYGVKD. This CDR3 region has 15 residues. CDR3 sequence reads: CAISDQSWSSYEQYF. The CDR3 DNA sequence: TGTGCCATCAGTGACCAGTCCTGGAGCTCCTACGAGCAGTACTTC.

The CDR3 here is CASKRAVTGEQFF. In DNA form, the CDR3 reads TGTGCCAGCAAAAGGGCCGTAACGGGCGAGCAGTTCTTC. The chain employs TRBV7-6 and TRBJ2-1; D remains unclear. This CDR3 contains 13 residues. The germline V gene has CDR1 SGHVS and CDR2 FNYEAQ. The germline V and J ends were trimmed by 7 bases and 10 bases, with 17 bases remaining between them.

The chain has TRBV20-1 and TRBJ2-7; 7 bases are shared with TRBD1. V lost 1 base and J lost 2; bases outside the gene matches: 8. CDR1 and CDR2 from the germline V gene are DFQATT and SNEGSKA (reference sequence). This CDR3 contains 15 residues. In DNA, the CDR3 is TGCAGTGCTAGAGCTTTTCCAGGGGGTGCCTACGAGCAGTACTTC. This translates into CSARAFPGGAYEQYF.

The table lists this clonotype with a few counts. The CDR3 DNA reads TGCAGCGTTGAAAGGGGGGAGACCCAGTACTTC. Its translation is CSVERGETQYF. The gene calls are TRBV29-1 and TRBJ2-5; D is possibly TRBD1 (6 bases). V dropped 2 bases and J dropped 5 bases, with 6 bases sitting between them. Germline values: CDR1 SQVTM, CDR2 ANQGSEA. This CDR3 contains 11 residues.

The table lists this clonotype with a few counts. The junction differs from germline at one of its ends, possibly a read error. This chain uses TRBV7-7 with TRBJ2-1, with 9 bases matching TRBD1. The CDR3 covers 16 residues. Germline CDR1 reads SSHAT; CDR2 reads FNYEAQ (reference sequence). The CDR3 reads CASSSIIGQGFNEQFF. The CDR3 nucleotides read TGTGCTAGCAGCTCAATTATCGGACAGGGGTTCAATGAGCAGTTCTTC.

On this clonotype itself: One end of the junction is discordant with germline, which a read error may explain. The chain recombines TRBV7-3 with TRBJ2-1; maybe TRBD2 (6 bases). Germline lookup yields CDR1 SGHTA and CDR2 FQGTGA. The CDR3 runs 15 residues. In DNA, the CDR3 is TGTCCCAGCAGCTTAAGCCTAGCGTCCTACAATGAGCAGTTCTTC. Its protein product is CPSSLSLASYNEQFF.

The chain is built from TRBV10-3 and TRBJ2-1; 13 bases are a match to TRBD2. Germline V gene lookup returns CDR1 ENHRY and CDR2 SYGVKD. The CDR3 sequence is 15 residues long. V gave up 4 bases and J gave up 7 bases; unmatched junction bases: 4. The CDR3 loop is CAISAGTSGTNEQFF. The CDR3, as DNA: TGTGCCATCAGTGCCGGGACTAGCGGGACTAATGAGCAGTTCTTC.

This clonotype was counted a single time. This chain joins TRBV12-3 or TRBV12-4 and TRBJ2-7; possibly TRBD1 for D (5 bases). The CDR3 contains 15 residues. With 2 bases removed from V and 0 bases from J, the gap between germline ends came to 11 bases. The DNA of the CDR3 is TGTGCCAGCAGTTTAATCTGGGGCGGCTCCTACGAGCAGTACTTC. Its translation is CASSLIWGGSYEQYF.

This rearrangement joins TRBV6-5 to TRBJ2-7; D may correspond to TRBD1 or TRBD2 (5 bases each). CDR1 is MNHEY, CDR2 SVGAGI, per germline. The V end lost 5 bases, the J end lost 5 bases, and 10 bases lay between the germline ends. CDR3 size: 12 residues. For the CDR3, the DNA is TGTGCCAGCAGTACCAGGGACCACGAGCAGTACTTC. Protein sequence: CASSTRDHEQYF.

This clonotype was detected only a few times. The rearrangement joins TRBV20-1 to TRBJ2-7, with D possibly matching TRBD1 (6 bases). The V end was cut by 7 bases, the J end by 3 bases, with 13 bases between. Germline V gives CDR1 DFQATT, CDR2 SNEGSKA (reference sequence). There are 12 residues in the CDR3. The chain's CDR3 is CSGFRDNYEQYF. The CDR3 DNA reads TGCAGTGGATTCAGGGACAACTACGAGCAGTACTTC.

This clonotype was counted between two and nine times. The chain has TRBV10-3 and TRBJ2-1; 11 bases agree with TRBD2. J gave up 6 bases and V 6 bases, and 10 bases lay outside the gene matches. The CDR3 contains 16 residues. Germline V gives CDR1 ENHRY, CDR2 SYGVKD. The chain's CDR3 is CAISPKGGLAGNEQFF. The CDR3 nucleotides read TGTGCCATCAGCCCGAAGGGCGGACTAGCGGGCAATGAGCAGTTCTTC.

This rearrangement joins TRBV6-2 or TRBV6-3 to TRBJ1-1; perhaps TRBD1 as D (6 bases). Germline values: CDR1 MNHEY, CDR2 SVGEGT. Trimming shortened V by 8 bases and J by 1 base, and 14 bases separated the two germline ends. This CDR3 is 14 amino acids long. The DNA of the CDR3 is TGTGCCAGCCGGGGGGGGCCGCAGAACACTGAAGCTTTCTTT. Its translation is CASRGGPQNTEAFF.

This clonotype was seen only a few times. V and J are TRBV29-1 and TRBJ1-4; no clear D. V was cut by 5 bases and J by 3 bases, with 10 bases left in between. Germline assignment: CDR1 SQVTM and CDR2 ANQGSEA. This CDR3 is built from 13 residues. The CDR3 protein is CSVRRAANEKLFF. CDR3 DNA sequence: TGCAGCGTTAGGCGCGCAGCTAATGAAAAACTGTTTTTT.

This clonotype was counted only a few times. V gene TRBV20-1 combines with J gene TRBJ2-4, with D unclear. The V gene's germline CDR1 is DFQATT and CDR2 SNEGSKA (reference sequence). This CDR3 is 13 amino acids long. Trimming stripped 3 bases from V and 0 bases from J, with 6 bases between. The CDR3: CSASRVAKNIQYF. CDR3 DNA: TGCAGTGCTAGTCGGGTAGCCAAAAACATTCAGTACTTC.

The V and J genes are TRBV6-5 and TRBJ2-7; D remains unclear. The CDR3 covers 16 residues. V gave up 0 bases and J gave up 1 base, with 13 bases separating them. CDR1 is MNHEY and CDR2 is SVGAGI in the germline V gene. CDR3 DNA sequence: TGTGCCAGCAGTTACTCGTTCAGGTCGAGGTCCTACGAGCAGTACTTC. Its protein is CASSYSFRSRSYEQYF.